Listed below are T cell receptor beta chains from one sample, sequenced in a study of cytomegalovirus exposure and HLA in healthy donors. Here immunoSEQ multiplex PCR was the method, and the copy in TCRdb shows in-frame clones only, minus some. Of roughly 200,000 clones listed, 79% are singletons. Sequencing was performed on PBMCs. The receptors shown here come from a man aged 45-60 years in good health and CMV-seronegative. CDR3s include the opening cysteine and the closing phenylalanine or tryptophan. Each record gives: D gene, clone size, V gene, J gene, CDR3 protein, CDR3 DNA. D genes are given only for firm matches. Clone size, where shown, is once, few, many, or a class for clones that have expanded.

TRBD2	-	TRBV28	TRBJ2-1	CASSFRGSGDNEQFF	TGTGCCAGCAGTTTTAGGGGTAGCGGGGACAATGAGCAGTTCTTC
TRBD2	-	TRBV27	TRBJ2-7	CASSREGPPYEQYF	TGTGCCAGCAGCCGGGAGGGGCCACCCTACGAGCAGTACTTC
-	-	TRBV5-6	TRBJ1-3	CASSLGQGYGNTIYF	TGTGCCAGCAGCTTGGGTCAGGGGTACGGAAACACCATATATTTT
-	-	TRBV5-6	TRBJ1-1	CASSLSPLEAFF	TGTGCCAGCAGCTTGTCCCCTCTTGAAGCTTTCTTT
-	-	TRBV19	TRBJ1-2	CASSTDSSNYGYTF	TGTGCCAGTAGTACGGACAGCTCTAACTATGGCTACACCTTC
-	few	TRBV19	TRBJ2-7	CASSMGGTAGYEQYF	TGTGCCAGTAGTATGGGCGGGACAGCTGGCTACGAGCAGTACTTC
TRBD2	-	TRBV28	TRBJ2-5	CASSSSSRGRAQETQYF	TGTGCCAGCAGTTCCTCCTCTCGCGGGAGGGCCCAAGAGACCCAGTACTTC
TRBD1	-	TRBV6-6	TRBJ1-5	CASTRTGANQPQHF	TGTGCCAGCACGAGGACAGGGGCAAATCAGCCCCAGCATTTT
-	few	TRBV5-6	TRBJ1-5	CASSRTGSNQPQHF	TGTGCCAGCAGCCGTACAGGGAGCAATCAGCCCCAGCATTTT
-	-	TRBV5-1	TRBJ1-5	CASSLWGSNQPQHF	TGCGCCAGCAGCTTGTGGGGCAGCAATCAGCCCCAGCATTTT
-	-	TRBV6-5	TRBJ1-5	CASAEGRRNQPQHF	TGTGCCAGCGCGGAGGGACGGAGAAATCAGCCCCAGCATTTT
TRBD1	-	TRBV11-2	TRBJ2-7	CASSLDQRPLGQGAYEQYF	TGTGCCAGCAGCTTAGATCAAAGGCCTTTGGGACAGGGGGCCTACGAGCAGTACTTC
-	once	TRBV5-1	TRBJ1-5	CASSLVPYQPQHF	TGCGCCAGCAGCTTGGTTCCATATCAGCCCCAGCATTTT
TRBD2	few	TRBV28	TRBJ2-1	CASSLSSGAYNEQFF	TGTGCCAGCAGTTTGTCTAGCGGGGCATACAATGAGCAGTTCTTC
TRBD2	-	TRBV28	TRBJ2-7	CASSRGAGGPHEQYF	TGTGCCAGCAGCCGGGGAGCGGGAGGGCCCCACGAGCAGTACTTC
-	-	TRBV7-9	TRBJ1-1	CASSSRDNQNTEAFF	TGTGCCAGCAGCTCTCGGGACAATCAGAACACTGAAGCTTTCTTT
-	-	TRBV2	TRBJ2-1	CASSEGAGGFGGSSYNEQFF	TGTGCCAGCAGTGAAGGGGCAGGGGGGTTTGGCGGGTCATCCTACAATGAGCAGTTCTTC
TRBD2	-	TRBV5-1	TRBJ2-1	CASSLGGRAGYNEQFF	TGCGCCAGCAGCTTGGGGGGGAGGGCCGGCTACAATGAGCAGTTCTTC
TRBD2	-	TRBV30	TRBJ2-7	CARGSGRPGGEQYF	TGTGCCCGGGGGAGCGGGAGGCCCGGAGGGGAGCAGTACTTC
-	-	TRBV5-1	TRBJ2-3	CASSYSGPGTTDTQYF	TGCGCCAGCAGCTATAGCGGACCAGGTACCACAGATACGCAGTATTTT
-	-	TRBV27	TRBJ1-5	CASSPGGRGGNQPQHF	TGTGCCAGCAGCCCGGGGGGTCGGGGCGGCAATCAGCCCCAGCATTTT
-	-	TRBV29-1	TRBJ2-7	CSVVIWFEGYEQYF	TGCAGCGTTGTTATCTGGTTCGAGGGCTACGAGCAGTACTTC
-	-	TRBV4-1	TRBJ1-3	CASSQEGAGVKGNTIYF	TGCGCCAGCAGCCAAGAAGGCGCGGGGGTGAAGGGAAACACCATATATTTT
-	once	TRBV6-5	TRBJ1-1	CASSYQGMAGTEAFF	TGTGCCAGCAGTTACCAGGGGATGGCTGGCACTGAAGCTTTCTTT
TRBD1	-	TRBV7-2	TRBJ1-3	CASSLGGGQGADTIYF	TGTGCCAGCAGCTTAGGGGGGGGGCAGGGGGCTGACACCATATATTTT
TRBD2	-	TRBV11-2	TRBJ2-3	CASSFSGLSTDTQYF	TGTGCCAGCAGCTTTAGCGGGCTGAGCACAGATACGCAGTATTTT
-	-	TRBV27	TRBJ1-1	CASSLGLLNTEAFF	TGTGCCAGCAGTTTGGGGCTGCTGAACACTGAAGCTTTCTTT
TRBD2	-	TRBV11-2	TRBJ2-1	CASSLGVAGVYSPFF	TGTGCCAGCAGCTTAGGGGTAGCGGGAGTCTATTCCCCGTTCTTC
TRBD1	-	TRBV5-1	TRBJ2-7	CASSFTGQGGFVDEQYF	TGCGCCAGCAGCTTTACCGGACAGGGGGGTTTTGTGGACGAGCAGTACTTC
TRBD1	-	TRBV28	TRBJ2-1	CASSTTSGGWYNEQFF	TGTGCCAGCTCAACTACCTCAGGGGGCTGGTACAATGAGCAGTTCTTC
TRBD2	once	TRBV27	TRBJ2-7	CASSSLAEHFHEQYF	TGTGCCAGCAGTTCGCTAGCGGAGCACTTCCACGAGCAGTACTTC
TRBD2	-	TRBV7-6	TRBJ2-1	CASSQSSGTSGRNEQFF	TGTGCCAGCAGCCAGAGTTCCGGGACTAGCGGCCGTAATGAGCAGTTCTTC
-	-	TRBV7-9	TRBJ2-1	CASSSSGATYNEQFF	TGTGCCAGCAGTAGTAGCGGAGCCACCTACAATGAGCAGTTCTTC
-	-	TRBV21-1	TRBJ1-2	CASSVLGDRGCHGYTF	TGTGCCAGCAGCGTCCTTGGGGACAGGGGATGTCATGGCTACACCTTC
-	-	TRBV28	TRBJ1-2	CASSFGQLRVRGYTF	TGTGCCAGCAGTTTCGGACAGCTGAGGGTCAGAGGCTACACCTTC
-	-	TRBV10-1	TRBJ1-1	CASSGAKNTEAFF	TGCGCCAGCAGTGGGGCCAAGAACACTGAAGCTTTCTTT
-	-	TRBV28	TRBJ2-4	CASTAGLNIQYF	TGTGCCAGCACCGCGGGGCTAAACATTCAGTACTTC
-	-	TRBV11-2	TRBJ1-2	CASSRTGGPDGYTF	TGTGCCAGCAGCCGTACGGGAGGCCCAGATGGCTACACCTTC
-	-	TRBV19	TRBJ2-7	CASSGGNSYEQYF	TGTGCCAGTAGCGGCGGGAACTCATACGAGCAGTACTTC
-	-	TRBV30	TRBJ2-3	CAWSAGSTDTQYF	TGTGCCTGGAGTGCAGGGAGCACAGATACGCAGTATTTT
-	-	TRBV5-5	TRBJ2-7	CASSFSGPYEQYF	TGTGCCAGCAGCTTTAGCGGTCCCTACGAGCAGTACTTC
TRBD2	-	TRBV5-1	TRBJ2-3	CASRSLAASTDTQYF	TGCGCCAGCAGAAGTCTAGCGGCTAGCACAGATACGCAGTATTTT
-	-	TRBV14	TRBJ1-3	CASSQVLTNSGNTIYF	TGTGCCAGCAGCCAAGTTCTGACTAACTCTGGAAACACCATATATTTT
TRBD1	-	TRBV5-4	TRBJ2-4	CASSFQGARAKNIQYF	TGTGCCAGCAGCTTCCAGGGGGCACGAGCCAAAAACATTCAGTACTTC
-	-	TRBV5-1	TRBJ2-7	CASSLVQAEQYF	TGCGCCAGCAGCTTGGTACAGGCCGAGCAGTACTTC
TRBD1	-	TRBV14	TRBJ1-2	CASSQTGANVNYGYTF	TGTGCCAGCAGCCAAACAGGGGCGAACGTGAACTATGGCTACACCTTC
TRBD1	-	TRBV6-6	TRBJ1-2	CASSPGTGDYGYTF	TGTGCCAGCAGCCCGGGGACAGGCGACTATGGCTACACCTTC
TRBD2	few	TRBV6-1	TRBJ2-7	CASSEVGTSGIGQYF	TGTGCCAGCAGTGAAGTAGGGACTAGCGGGATCGGGCAGTACTTC
-	-	TRBV6-5	TRBJ2-2	CASSYDIWGELFF	TGTGCCAGCAGTTACGACATTTGGGGGGAGCTGTTTTTT
-	-	TRBV6-1	TRBJ1-1	CAGGQTLNTEAFF	TGTGCCGGAGGACAGACCCTGAACACTGAAGCTTTCTTT
-	few	TRBV27	TRBJ2-7	CASSLSFPQGGEQYF	TGTGCCAGCAGTTTATCATTCCCCCAGGGAGGCGAGCAGTACTTC
-	few	TRBV6-1	TRBJ1-2	CASSEFTVDFNYGYTF	TGTGCCAGCAGTGAGTTTACAGTGGATTTTAACTATGGCTACACCTTC
TRBD2	-	TRBV5-4	TRBJ2-3	CASSLGLAGGPSTDTQYF	TGTGCCAGCAGCTTGGGACTAGCGGGAGGGCCCAGCACAGATACGCAGTATTTT
-	few	TRBV7-9	TRBJ2-6	CASSLARSGANVLTF	TGTGCCAGCAGCTTAGCGCGGTCTGGGGCCAACGTCCTGACTTTC